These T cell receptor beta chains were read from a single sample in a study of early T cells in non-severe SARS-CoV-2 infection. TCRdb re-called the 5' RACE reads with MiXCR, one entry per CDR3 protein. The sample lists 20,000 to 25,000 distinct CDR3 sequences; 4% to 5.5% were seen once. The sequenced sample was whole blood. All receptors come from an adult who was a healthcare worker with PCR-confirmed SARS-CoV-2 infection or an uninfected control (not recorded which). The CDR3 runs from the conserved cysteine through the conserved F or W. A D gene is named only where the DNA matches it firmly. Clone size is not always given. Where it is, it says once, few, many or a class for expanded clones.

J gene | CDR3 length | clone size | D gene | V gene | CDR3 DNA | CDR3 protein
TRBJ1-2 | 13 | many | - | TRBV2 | TGTGCCAGCAGTGAAGTATCAGACTATGGCTACACCTTC | CASSEVSDYGYTF
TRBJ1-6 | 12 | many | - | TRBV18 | TGTGCCAGCTCACCGAGTAATTCACCCCTCCACTTT | CASSPSNSPLHF
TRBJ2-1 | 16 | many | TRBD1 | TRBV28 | TGTGCCAGCAGCTCAGACAGGGCCCTGGGGTACAATGAGCAGTTCTTC | CASSSDRALGYNEQFF
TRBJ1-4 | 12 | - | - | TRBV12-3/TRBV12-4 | TGTGCCAGCGGGGGTGAAGATGAAAAACTGTTTTTT | CASGGEDEKLFF
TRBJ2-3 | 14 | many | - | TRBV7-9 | TGTGCCAGCAGCTTCACTCGACAGGAGGATACGCAGTATTTT | CASSFTRQEDTQYF
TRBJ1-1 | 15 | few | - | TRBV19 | TGTGCCAGTAGTATAGGAGGGGCGAGATCGACTGAAGCTTTCTTT | CASSIGGARSTEAFF
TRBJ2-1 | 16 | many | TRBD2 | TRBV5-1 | TGCGCCAGCAGCTTCTCGGCGGGGGGCGTTTCCAATGAGCAGTTCTTC | CASSFSAGGVSNEQFF
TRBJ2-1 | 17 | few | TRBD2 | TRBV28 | TGTGCCAGCATCCCCGGACTAGCGGGAGGGCCGGGCAATGAGCAGTTCTTC | CASIPGLAGGPGNEQFF
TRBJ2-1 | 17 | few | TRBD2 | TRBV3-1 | TGTGCCAGCAGCCAAGAGAGACTAGCGGGAGGGCCTTATGAGCAGTTCTTC | CASSQERLAGGPYEQFF
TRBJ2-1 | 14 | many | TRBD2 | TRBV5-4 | TGTGCCAGCCACGGCCTAGCGGGGTTGAATGAGCAGTTCTTC | CASHGLAGLNEQFF
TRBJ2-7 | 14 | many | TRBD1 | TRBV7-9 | TGTGCCAGCAGCTTAGGACAGGGCTTCTACGAGCAGTACTTC | CASSLGQGFYEQYF
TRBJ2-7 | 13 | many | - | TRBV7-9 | TGTGCCAGCAGCACCTCAACTACCTACGAGCAGTACTTC | CASSTSTTYEQYF
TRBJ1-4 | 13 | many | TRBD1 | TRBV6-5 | TGTGCAAGCGTGGACAGGTTAAATGAAAAACTGTTTTTT | CASVDRLNEKLFF
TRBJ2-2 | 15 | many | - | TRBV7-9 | TGTGCCAGCAGCTTGGGTTCCGGAGCCACCGGGGAGCTGTTTTTT | CASSLGSGATGELFF
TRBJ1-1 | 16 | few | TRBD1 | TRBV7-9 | TGTGCCAGCAGCCCTACCACGTACAGGGGTGTCACTGAAGCTTTCTTT | CASSPTTYRGVTEAFF
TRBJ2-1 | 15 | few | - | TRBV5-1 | TGCGCCAGCAGCGGGGCGGGAAGGGTCCCCAATGAGCAGTTCTTC | CASSGAGRVPNEQFF
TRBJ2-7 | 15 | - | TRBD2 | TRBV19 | TGTGCCAGTAGTATTTTAGCGGGGGAAACCTACGAGCAGTACTTC | CASSILAGETYEQYF
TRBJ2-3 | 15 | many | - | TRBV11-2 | TGTGCCAGCAGCTTAGTGTTTCTGAGCACAGATACGCAGTATTTT | CASSLVFLSTDTQYF
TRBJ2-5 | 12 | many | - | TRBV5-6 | TGTGCCAGCAGCCCTGGAGAAGAGACCCAGTACTTC | CASSPGEETQYF
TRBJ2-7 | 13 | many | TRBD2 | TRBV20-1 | TGCAGTGTTACGGACGGGGGGGCCTACGAGCAGTACTTC | CSVTDGGAYEQYF
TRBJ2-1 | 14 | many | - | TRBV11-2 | TGTGCCAGCAGGCCTAGGAGCGGCTACAATGAGCAGTTCTTC | CASRPRSGYNEQFF
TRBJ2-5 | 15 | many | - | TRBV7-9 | TGTGCCAGCAGCCGCGGTCGGGCACAGCAAGAGACCCAGTACTTC | CASSRGRAQQETQYF
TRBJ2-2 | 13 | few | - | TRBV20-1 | TGCAGTGCTAAGGGGATTAACCGAGGGGAGCTGTTTTTT | CSAKGINRGELFF